These T cell receptor beta chains were read from a single sample in a study of identical twins. TCRdb re-derived calls from the 5' RACE reads in MiXCR, one entry per CDR3 protein. The profile shows about 500,000 distinct CDR3 sequences, about 13% of them singletons. This sample also belongs to another study, concerning yellow fever vaccine responses in identical twins.

The sample taken for sequencing was CD4+ T cells sorted from blood. Receptors originate from a woman younger than 35 in good health. Each CDR3 is given with its conserved first and last residue. A D gene is named only where the DNA matches it firmly. Clone sizes are given selectively: once, few, many, or a class where the clone is expanded.

.	TRBV6-2/TRBV6-3	few	TRBJ2-5	15	CASSARGVGQETQYF	TGTGCCAGCAGTGCAAGGGGCGTAGGACAAGAGACCCAGTACTTC
.	TRBV20-1	.	TRBJ2-7	11	CSASLILEQYF	TGCAGTGCTAGTTTGATTCTCGAGCAGTACTTC
TRBD1	TRBV24-1	few	TRBJ1-4	16	CATSDTRTGGVEKLFF	TGTGCCACCAGTGACACCCGGACAGGGGGAGTTGAAAAACTGTTTTTT
TRBD1	TRBV19	.	TRBJ2-2	15	CASSDRDRVVGELFF	TGTGCCAGTAGTGACCGGGACAGGGTCGTCGGGGAGCTGTTTTTT
TRBD2	TRBV14	few	TRBJ2-2	16	CASSQGLAGRTGELFF	TGTGCCAGCAGCCAGGGACTAGCGGGCCGCACCGGGGAGCTGTTTTTT
.	TRBV4-1	.	TRBJ2-2	15	CASSQARSGTGELFF	TGCGCCAGCAGCCAAGCCAGGTCGGGCACCGGGGAGCTGTTTTTT
TRBD2	TRBV4-2	many	TRBJ2-7	17	CASSHDIAGGLLREQYF	TGTGCCAGCAGCCACGACATAGCGGGAGGGTTATTACGGGAGCAGTACTTC
TRBD2	TRBV20-1	few	TRBJ2-1	18	CSARDRRAGGYRGDEQFF	TGCAGTGCTAGAGATAGGAGAGCGGGAGGTTACCGGGGGGATGAGCAGTTCTTC
.	TRBV2	few	TRBJ2-7	13	CASDLEVFSEQYF	TGTGCCAGCGATCTTGAGGTTTTCTCCGAGCAGTACTTC
.	TRBV12-3/TRBV12-4	.	TRBJ2-1	16	CASSSGSLSSYNEQFF	TGTGCCAGCAGTTCCGGCAGCTTAAGCTCCTACAATGAGCAGTTCTTC
TRBD2	TRBV6-1	few	TRBJ2-2	16	CASRTLKRGDTGELFF	TGTGCCAGCAGGACCTTGAAGCGGGGGGACACCGGGGAGCTGTTTTTT
TRBD2	TRBV15	few	TRBJ2-1	14	CATSGLAANNEQFF	TGTGCCACCTCGGGGCTAGCGGCTAACAATGAGCAGTTCTTC
.	TRBV7-3	few	TRBJ1-1	14	CASSLTGLSTEAFF	TGTGCCAGCAGCTTAACGGGGCTGAGCACTGAAGCTTTCTTT
.	TRBV4-3	.	TRBJ1-3	15	CASSQVLGSGNTIYF	TGCGCCAGCAGCCAAGTTTTGGGCTCTGGAAACACCATATATTTT
TRBD1	TRBV6-5	.	TRBJ2-7	12	CASSSGQGEQYF	TGTGCCAGCAGCTCTGGACAGGGCGAGCAGTACTTC
TRBD1	TRBV11-1	.	TRBJ2-7	15	CASSRDRGSPYEQYF	TGTGCCAGCAGCCGGGACAGGGGGAGCCCCTACGAGCAGTACTTC
.	TRBV6-5	many	TRBJ2-5	15	CASSYMTARGETQYF	TGTGCCAGCAGTTACATGACAGCCCGGGGGGAGACCCAGTACTTC
TRBD1	TRBV6-2/TRBV6-3	.	TRBJ2-1	17	CASRTIRTGGESGEQFF	TGTGCCAGCAGAACCATAAGAACAGGGGGCGAGTCAGGTGAGCAGTTCTTC
.	TRBV9	.	TRBJ2-2	18	CASSRAGVGGANTGELFF	TGTGCCAGCAGCAGAGCCGGAGTTGGCGGGGCGAACACCGGGGAGCTGTTTTTT
.	TRBV7-3	few	TRBJ2-6	15	CASSQGHIGANVLTF	TGTGCCAGCAGCCAGGGACATATCGGGGCCAACGTCCTGACTTTC
.	TRBV12-5	once	TRBJ2-3	13	CASGLPGADTQYF	TGTGCTAGTGGTTTGCCGGGGGCAGATACGCAGTATTTT
.	TRBV20-1	.	TRBJ1-3	15	CSARSVGLLGNTIYF	TGCAGTGCTAGGTCCGTGGGGTTACTTGGAAACACCATATATTTT
TRBD1	TRBV19	.	TRBJ1-5	16	CASSIEGTGGFQPQHF	TGTGCCAGTAGTATAGAAGGGACAGGGGGCTTTCAGCCCCAGCATTTT
.	TRBV12-1	.	TRBJ2-1	14	CASSFIDSRNEQFF	TGTGCCAGCAGCTTTATTGACTCCCGCAATGAGCAGTTCTTC
TRBD2	TRBV6-1	many	TRBJ2-4	18	CASSDSASGGVAKNIQYF	TGTGCCAGCAGTGACTCGGCTAGCGGGGGGGTAGCCAAAAACATTCAGTACTTC
TRBD1	TRBV20-1	.	TRBJ1-2	16	CSAREIRTGGVYGYTF	TGCAGTGCTAGAGAAATCAGGACAGGGGGAGTCTATGGCTACACCTTC
TRBD2	TRBV4-3	few	TRBJ2-7	17	CASSQVGGAGLTYEQYF	TGCGCCAGCAGCCAAGTCGGGGGGGCGGGGTTAACCTACGAGCAGTACTTC
TRBD1	TRBV12-3/TRBV12-4	few	TRBJ2-3	14	CASGKDRAGDTQYF	TGTGCCAGCGGGAAGGACAGGGCTGGAGATACGCAGTATTTT
.	TRBV28	few	TRBJ2-1	17	CASSLFLVIGRYNEQFF	TGTGCCAGCAGTTTATTTCTCGTAATAGGGAGGTACAATGAGCAGTTCTTC
.	TRBV7-8	few	TRBJ1-1	15	CASSFLSGGNTEAFF	TGTGCCAGCAGCTTTCTATCGGGGGGGAACACTGAAGCTTTCTTT
.	TRBV7-7	few	TRBJ2-7	15	CASSLGRDTSYEQYF	TGTGCTAGCAGCCTAGGGCGGGACACCTCCTACGAGCAGTACTTC
.	TRBV2	few	TRBJ1-5	13	CASKRLPNQPQHF	TGTGCCAGCAAAAGACTGCCAAATCAGCCCCAGCATTTT
.	TRBV30	few	TRBJ2-1	13	CAREALRDNEQFF	TGTGCCCGCGAGGCCTTACGTGACAATGAGCAGTTCTTC
TRBD1	TRBV6-1	few	TRBJ2-2	15	CASKRSDRVIGELFF	TGTGCCAGCAAGAGATCAGACAGGGTGATCGGGGAGCTGTTTTTT
.	TRBV7-9	many	TRBJ1-2	13	CASSFRDNYGYTF	TGTGCCAGCAGCTTCCGAGATAACTATGGCTACACCTTC
TRBD2	TRBV5-1	few	TRBJ2-1	15	CASSLLAETYNEQFF	TGCGCCAGCAGCTTGCTAGCGGAGACCTACAATGAGCAGTTCTTC
TRBD2	TRBV7-9	few	TRBJ2-1	16	CASSLASGSPYNEQFF	TGTGCCAGCAGCTTAGCTAGCGGGTCTCCCTACAATGAGCAGTTCTTC
.	TRBV28	few	TRBJ2-7	15	CASSSPARSSYEQYF	TGTGCCAGCAGTTCCCCAGCCAGGTCTTCCTACGAGCAGTACTTC
.	TRBV18	.	TRBJ1-4	14	CASSPKETNEKLFF	TGTGCCAGCTCACCAAAGGAAACTAATGAAAAACTGTTTTTT
TRBD2	TRBV5-1	many	TRBJ2-5	16	CASSLRTSGGGETQYF	TGCGCCAGCAGCTTGCGGACTAGCGGGGGGGGAGAGACCCAGTACTTC
TRBD1	TRBV2	.	TRBJ1-2	14	CASSEGTGKGGYTF	TGTGCCAGCAGTGAAGGGACAGGGAAGGGTGGCTACACCTTC
.	TRBV7-3	many	TRBJ2-3	14	CASSLGRGQDTQYF	TGTGCCAGCAGCTTGGGGAGGGGACAGGATACGCAGTATTTT
.	TRBV29-1	few	TRBJ2-4	13	CSVDTRGGGIQYF	TGCAGCGTTGACACCAGGGGGGGAGGCATTCAGTACTTC
.	TRBV29-1	few	TRBJ2-1	16	CSVETSLISSYNEQFF	TGCAGCGTTGAAACTAGCTTAATCAGCTCCTACAATGAGCAGTTCTTC
TRBD2	TRBV9	few	TRBJ2-3	16	CASSVGEGRGTDTQYF	TGTGCCAGCAGCGTAGGGGAGGGGAGAGGCACAGATACGCAGTATTTT
.	TRBV10-3	many	TRBJ2-3	15	CATSPAGSHTDTQYF	TGTGCCACCAGCCCGGCAGGATCGCACACAGATACGCAGTATTTT
.	TRBV9	.	TRBJ2-7	14	CASSVGPEDYEQYF	TGTGCCAGCAGCGTAGGGCCAGAGGACTACGAGCAGTACTTC
TRBD1	TRBV5-6	.	TRBJ2-2	19	CASSLMISSRQGAPGELFF	TGTGCCAGCAGCTTGATGATAAGTTCGAGACAGGGGGCGCCCGGGGAGCTGTTTTTT
TRBD1	TRBV3-1	.	TRBJ2-7	15	CASCQTGTGGYEQYF	TGTGCCTCCTGCCAAACCGGGACAGGGGGCTACGAGCAGTACTTC
.	TRBV27	few	TRBJ1-1	15	CASSLGGRGNTEAFF	TGTGCCAGCAGTTTAGGAGGGAGGGGGAACACTGAAGCTTTCTTT
.	TRBV7-6	.	TRBJ2-7	12	CASSYRVGEQYF	TGTGCCAGCAGTTACAGGGTTGGGGAGCAGTACTTC
.	TRBV25-1	.	TRBJ2-7	13	CASSEGQPYEQYF	TGTGCCAGCAGTGAAGGACAGCCTTACGAGCAGTACTTC
TRBD2	TRBV20-1	few	TRBJ2-5	15	CSASQSGSHQETQYF	TGCAGTGCTAGCCAAAGCGGGAGCCACCAAGAGACCCAGTACTTC
TRBD2	TRBV7-9	few	TRBJ2-3	15	CASSRGRAGSDTQYF	TGTGCCAGCAGCCGTGGGAGGGCCGGGTCAGATACGCAGTATTTT
.	TRBV5-1	.	TRBJ2-5	16	CASAAMGGQGPETQYF	TGCGCCAGCGCCGCGATGGGGGGTCAGGGTCCAGAGACCCAGTACTTC
.	TRBV20-1	few	TRBJ2-3	15	CSAIKGGGLTDTQYF	TGCAGTGCTATAAAGGGGGGGGGACTCACAGATACGCAGTATTTT
TRBD2	TRBV3-1	.	TRBJ2-1	14	CASSQDRPSGTQFF	TGTGCCAGCAGCCAAGATCGCCCTAGCGGTACTCAGTTCTTC
TRBD1	TRBV18	.	TRBJ2-5	16	CASSPLGQGVRETQYF	TGTGCCAGCTCACCACTTGGACAGGGGGTCCGGGAGACCCAGTACTTC
TRBD1	TRBV27	.	TRBJ1-1	16	CASSLLRTGVGSEAFF	TGTGCCAGCAGTTTGCTTAGGACAGGAGTCGGCTCTGAAGCTTTCTTT